The source of this T cell receptor (beta chain) is a study of human thymus T cells. The ends were cut back, 1 base at V and 0 bases at J, with 10 bases in the middle. This CDR3 comprises 15 residues. Germline CDR1 and CDR2: SGHRS and YFSETQ. Only four of the eight donors provided an approximately 0.45-1 mL blood sample. Genomic DNA was extracted from every available blood leukocyte. Method: immunoSEQ multiplex PCR; TCRdb's copy keeps in-frame clones and lacks some. Seen here are 54,000 or so clones, nearly 95% observed once, and the top ten hold less than 7%. The TCR originated in a boy under two years old with a congenital heart defect but otherwise immunologically healthy. Specimen: blood. The chain recombines TRBV5-1 with TRBJ1-1; D is perhaps TRBD1 (6 bases). The CDR3 nucleotides are TGCGCCAGCAGCTTGTCAGGGGCTATGAACACTGAAGCTTTCTTT. Translation gives CASSLSGAMNTEAFF.